Below are 12 T cell receptor beta chains sequenced from a single sample in a study of T-cell memory formation after mild COVID-19 (dated by TCRdb to the early 2020s). Library method: 5' RACE. Sequencing instrument: Illumina NovaSeq 6000. TCRdb's own reprocessing of the public reads used fastp at Q25 and MiXCR and kept productive beta chains. Under each unique CDR3 protein, matching rows form one entry showing the most common genes and DNA. This sample has hundreds of thousands of distinct CDR3 sequences in its table, and 15% to 20% of those were observed once. The ten largest clones take up 20% to 25% of the sample. Sequenced input: PBMCs or a T cell subset sorted from them (not recorded which). These TCRs come from a man between 18 and 35 years old who had mild COVID-19 (a few samples of this study predate the infection). The sample titles of this study are shuffled in the database, so cell type and time point are left out; the donor was told from shared clones.

The rearrangement joins TRBV5-1 to TRBJ2-7; D is possibly TRBD2 (5 bases). The germline V gene has CDR1 SGHRS and CDR2 YFSETQ. The CDR3 sequence is 13 residues long. V was cut by 1 base and J by 6 bases, with 11 bases left in between. The CDR3 protein is CASSLSGRGEQYF. The CDR3 coding sequence is TGCGCCAGCAGCTTGAGCGGCCGCGGCGAGCAGTACTTC.

J is TRBJ1-5 and V is TRBV12-3 or TRBV12-4, with D possibly being TRBD1 (6 bases). Trimming took 5 bases from V and 2 from J, leaving 7 bases between them. The CDR3 loop spans 13 amino acids. CDR3 nucleotides: TGTGCCAGCAGTCGGACAGGCAATCAGCCCCAGCATTTT. This sequence encodes CASSRTGNQPQHF.

The rearrangement uses TRBV20-1 and TRBJ2-1; possible D gene TRBD1, 6 bases. CDR3 length: 14 residues. Trimming pared 6 bases from V and 7 bases from J, leaving 19 bases between. The V gene's germline CDR1 is DFQATT and CDR2 SNEGSKA (reference sequence). The CDR3 region has the DNA TGCAGTGCCAATCTGGACCAAGGGGGAAATGAGCAGTTCTTC. Protein sequence: CSANLDQGGNEQFF.

The chain has TRBV9 and TRBJ2-5; D is possibly TRBD2 (5 bases). Germline CDR1 reads SGDLS; CDR2 reads YYNGEE. The CDR3 spans 16 residues. V was pared by 1 base and J by 4 bases, with 17 bases between. CDR3 in amino acids: CASSVTVRGDLETQYF. As DNA, the CDR3 is TGTGCCAGCAGCGTAACAGTCCGGGGTGACTTAGAGACCCAGTACTTC.

The chain is built from TRBV5-1 and TRBJ2-5, with a possible D match to TRBD1 (6 bases). Germline CDR1 SGHRS, CDR2 YFSETQ. V lost 0 bases, J lost 5 bases, and 23 bases lay in between. There are 18 residues in the CDR3. The CDR3: CASSLGPRRQGPAETQYF. The CDR3 nucleotides read TGCGCCAGCAGCTTGGGACCCCGGAGGCAGGGGCCCGCGGAGACCCAGTACTTC. The full variable domain, in which reference TRBV5-1 and TRBJ2-5 provide the parts outside the CDR3, is KAGVTQTPRYLIKTRGQQVTLSCSPISGHRSVSWYQQTPGQGLQFLFEYFSETQRNKGNFPGRFSGRQFSNSRSEMNVSTLELGDSALYLCASSLGPRRQGPAETQYFGPGTRLLVL.

The chain links TRBV12-3 or TRBV12-4 to TRBJ2-1; TRBD2 agrees at 10 bases. This CDR3 is built from 14 residues. The trim removed 6 bases at V and 3 bases at J, leaving 2 bases unmatched. This CDR3 is CASRSGGVYNEQFF. CDR3 in DNA: TGTGCCAGCAGAAGCGGGGGGGTCTACAATGAGCAGTTCTTC.

This clonotype has a handful of counts. The chain is built from TRBV10-3 and TRBJ1-3; 7 bases line up with TRBD1. The CDR3 sequence is 15 residues long. V lost 11 bases to trimming and J lost 0 bases; unmatched junction nucleotides: 10. Germline V lookup: CDR1 ENHRY, CDR2 SYGVKD. The CDR3 DNA follows: TGTGCCGGCTCCGGGACAGAGAGCTCTGGAAACACCATATATTTT. As protein: CAGSGTESSGNTIYF.

The chain uses TRBV12-3 or TRBV12-4 and TRBJ2-4, with 7 bases identical to TRBD1. J lost 15 bases, V lost 6 bases, and 8 bases had no gene match. The CDR3 runs to 11 residues. CDR3 region: CASSSGQRWYF. DNA for the CDR3: TGTGCCAGCAGCTCGGGACAGCGCTGGTACTTC.

The chain carries TRBV7-3 and TRBJ2-1; 11 nucleotides line up with TRBD2. This CDR3 has 16 amino acids. Germline lookup yields CDR1 SGHTA and CDR2 FQGTGA. The ends lost 4 bases at V and 6 bases at J; junction bases unmatched: 8. The CDR3 DNA reads as TGTGCCAGCAGCTCGAGGAATAGCGGGGGGGGCAATGAGCAGTTCTTC. Translating it yields CASSSRNSGGGNEQFF.

The chain employs TRBV5-6 and TRBJ2-2; D gene unclear. This CDR3 has 17 amino acids. V gave up 3 bases and J gave up 1 base, with 16 bases separating them. Germline V lookup: CDR1 SGHDT, CDR2 YYEEEE. The CDR3, as DNA: TGTGCCAGCAGCTCGCTGGGTGAGGCCGGGAACACCGGGGAGCTGTTTTTT. Its protein product is CASSSLGEAGNTGELFF.

This clonotype was seen only a few times. The chain recombines TRBV20-1 with TRBJ1-2; D not certain. CDR3 length: 14 amino acids. V was clipped by 0 bases and J by 2 bases, with 10 bases between them. Germline loops: CDR1 DFQATT, CDR2 SNEGSKA (reference sequence). CDR3 sequence (DNA): TGCAGTGCTAGAGATGGATGGCAGAACTATGGCTACACCTTC. Protein: CSARDGWQNYGYTF.

This clonotype was observed a single time. The rearrangement joins TRBV29-1 to TRBJ2-6, with 7 bases matching TRBD1. The CDR3 is made up of 15 amino acids. With V trimmed by 4 bases and J by 1 base, 4 bases remained unmatched. The germline gives CDR1 SQVTM, CDR2 ANQGSEA. This chain's CDR3 is CSVATGWSGANVLTF. The CDR3 nucleotides are TGCAGCGTTGCGACAGGGTGGTCTGGGGCCAACGTCCTGACTTTC.